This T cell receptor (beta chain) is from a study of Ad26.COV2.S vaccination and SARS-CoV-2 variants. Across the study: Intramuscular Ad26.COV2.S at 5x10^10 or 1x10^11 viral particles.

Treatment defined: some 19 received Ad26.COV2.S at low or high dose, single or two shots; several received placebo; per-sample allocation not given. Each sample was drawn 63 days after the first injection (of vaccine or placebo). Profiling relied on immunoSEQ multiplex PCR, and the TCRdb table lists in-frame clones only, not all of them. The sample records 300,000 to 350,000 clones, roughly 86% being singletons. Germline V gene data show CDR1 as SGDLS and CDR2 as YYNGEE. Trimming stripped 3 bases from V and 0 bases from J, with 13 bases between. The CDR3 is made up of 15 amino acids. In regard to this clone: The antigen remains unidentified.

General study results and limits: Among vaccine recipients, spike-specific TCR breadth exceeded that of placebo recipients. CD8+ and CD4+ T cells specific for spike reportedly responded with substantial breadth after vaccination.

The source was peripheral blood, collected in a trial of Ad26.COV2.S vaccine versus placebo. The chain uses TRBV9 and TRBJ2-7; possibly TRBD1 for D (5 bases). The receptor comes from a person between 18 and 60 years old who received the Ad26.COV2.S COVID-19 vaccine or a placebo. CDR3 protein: CASSAQDSYSYEQYF. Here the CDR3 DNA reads TGTGCCAGCAGCGCACAGGATAGCTACTCCTACGAGCAGTACTTC.